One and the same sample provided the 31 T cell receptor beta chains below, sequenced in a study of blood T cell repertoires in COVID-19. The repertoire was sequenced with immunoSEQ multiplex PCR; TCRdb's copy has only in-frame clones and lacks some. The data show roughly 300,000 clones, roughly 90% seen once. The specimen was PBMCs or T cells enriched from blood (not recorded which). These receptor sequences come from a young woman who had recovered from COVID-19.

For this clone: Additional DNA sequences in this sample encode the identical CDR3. Here the CDR3 DNA reads TGTGCCAGCAGCCCCCTTCTGGGGGCGGATACGCAGTATTTT. It codes for CASSPLLGADTQYF. The chain couples TRBV3-1 (or the pseudogene TRBV3-2) to TRBJ2-3; the D gene is possibly TRBD1 (6 bases). Germline V gene sequence: CDR1 LGHDT, CDR2 YNNKEL (reference sequence). Between the trimmed V and J ends, which lost 4 bases and 6 bases, there was a span of 14 bases. The CDR3 totals 14 residues.

CDR3 protein: CASSQGTSGGSEQYF. CDR3 nucleotides: TGTGCCAGCAGCCAGGGGACTAGCGGGGGTAGCGAGCAGTACTTC. This chain uses TRBV5-4 with TRBJ2-7, with TRBD2 matching 14 bases. Germline loops: CDR1 SGHNT, CDR2 YYREEE (reference sequence). The CDR3 totals 15 residues. The V segment lost 4 bases and the J segment 6 bases; nucleotides outside the gene matches: 6.

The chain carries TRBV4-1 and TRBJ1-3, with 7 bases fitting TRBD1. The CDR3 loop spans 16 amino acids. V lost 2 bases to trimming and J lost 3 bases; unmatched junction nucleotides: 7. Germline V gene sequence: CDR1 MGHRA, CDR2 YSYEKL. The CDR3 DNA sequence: TGCGCCAGCAGCCAACCCCACAGGGGAAGTGGAAACACCATATATTTT. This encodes CASSQPHRGSGNTIYF.

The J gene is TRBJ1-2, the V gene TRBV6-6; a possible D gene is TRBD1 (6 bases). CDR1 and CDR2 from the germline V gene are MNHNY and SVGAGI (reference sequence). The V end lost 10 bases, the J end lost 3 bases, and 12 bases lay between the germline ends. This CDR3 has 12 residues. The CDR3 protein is CATTGTDYGYTF. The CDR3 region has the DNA TGTGCCACCACAGGGACCGACTATGGCTACACCTTC.

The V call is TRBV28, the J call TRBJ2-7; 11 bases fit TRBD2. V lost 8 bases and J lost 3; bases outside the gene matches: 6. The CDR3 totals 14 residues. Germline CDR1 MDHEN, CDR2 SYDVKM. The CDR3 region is CASGPSGGNYEQYF. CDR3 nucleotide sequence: TGTGCCAGCGGGCCTAGCGGGGGGAACTACGAGCAGTACTTC.

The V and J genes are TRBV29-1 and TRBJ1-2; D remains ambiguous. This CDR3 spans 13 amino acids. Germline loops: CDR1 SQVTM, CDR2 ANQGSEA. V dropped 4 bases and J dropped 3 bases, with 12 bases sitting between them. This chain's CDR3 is CSVVPSRDYGYTF. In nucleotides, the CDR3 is TGCAGCGTTGTTCCGTCACGGGACTATGGCTACACCTTC.

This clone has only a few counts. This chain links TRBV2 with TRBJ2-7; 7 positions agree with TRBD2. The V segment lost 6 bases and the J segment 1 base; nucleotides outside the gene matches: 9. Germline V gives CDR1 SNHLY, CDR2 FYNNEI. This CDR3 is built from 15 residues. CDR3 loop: CASSYRLALSYEQYF. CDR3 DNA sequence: TGTGCCAGCAGCTATAGACTAGCCCTATCCTACGAGCAGTACTTC.

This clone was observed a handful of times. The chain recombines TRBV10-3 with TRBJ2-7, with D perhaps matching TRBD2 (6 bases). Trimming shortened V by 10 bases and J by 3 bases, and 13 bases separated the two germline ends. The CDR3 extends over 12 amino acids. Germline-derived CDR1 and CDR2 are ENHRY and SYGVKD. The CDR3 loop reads CATVAANYEQYF. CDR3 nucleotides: TGTGCCACCGTAGCGGCTAACTACGAGCAGTACTTC.

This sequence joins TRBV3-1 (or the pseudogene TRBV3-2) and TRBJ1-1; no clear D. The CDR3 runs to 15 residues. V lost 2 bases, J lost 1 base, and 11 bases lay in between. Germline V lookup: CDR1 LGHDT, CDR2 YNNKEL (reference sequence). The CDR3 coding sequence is TGTGCCAGCAGCCAAACAGCAGGAGGGAACACTGAAGCTTTCTTT. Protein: CASSQTAGGNTEAFF.

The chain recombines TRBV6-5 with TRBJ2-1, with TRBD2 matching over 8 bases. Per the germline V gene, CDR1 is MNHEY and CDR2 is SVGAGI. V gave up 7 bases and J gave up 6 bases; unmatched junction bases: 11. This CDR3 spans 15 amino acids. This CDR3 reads CASNPGDSGTNEQFF. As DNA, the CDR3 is TGTGCCAGCAACCCTGGGGATAGCGGGACCAATGAGCAGTTCTTC.

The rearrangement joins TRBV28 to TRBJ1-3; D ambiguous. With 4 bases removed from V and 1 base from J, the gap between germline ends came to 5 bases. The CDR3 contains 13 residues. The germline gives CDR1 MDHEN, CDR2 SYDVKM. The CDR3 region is CASSSGSGNTIYF. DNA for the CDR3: TGTGCCAGCAGTTCCGGGTCTGGAAACACCATATATTTT.

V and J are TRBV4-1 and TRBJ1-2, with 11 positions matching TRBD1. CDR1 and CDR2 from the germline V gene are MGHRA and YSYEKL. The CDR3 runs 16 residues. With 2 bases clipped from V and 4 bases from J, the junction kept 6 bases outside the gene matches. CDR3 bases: TGCGCCAGCAGCCAACCGGGGACAGGGGGGTTCTATGGCTACACCTTC. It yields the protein CASSQPGTGGFYGYTF.

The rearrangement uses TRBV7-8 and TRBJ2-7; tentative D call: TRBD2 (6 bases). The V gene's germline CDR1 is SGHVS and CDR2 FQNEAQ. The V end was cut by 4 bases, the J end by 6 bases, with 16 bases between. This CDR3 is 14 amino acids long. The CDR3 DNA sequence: TGTGCCAGCAGCTATAGCAGAGTAGCGGTCGAGCAGTACTTC. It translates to CASSYSRVAVEQYF. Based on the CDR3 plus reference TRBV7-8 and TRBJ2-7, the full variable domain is GAGVSQSPRYKVAKRGQDVALRCDPISGHVSLFWYQQALGQGPEFLTYFQNEAQLDKSGLPSDRFFAERPEGSVSTLKIQRTQQEDSAVYLCASSYSRVAVEQYFGPGTRLTVT.

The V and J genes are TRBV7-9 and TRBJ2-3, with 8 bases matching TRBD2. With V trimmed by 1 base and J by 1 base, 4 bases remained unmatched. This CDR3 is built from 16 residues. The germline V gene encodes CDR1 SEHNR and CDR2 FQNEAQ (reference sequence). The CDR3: CASSLGLAIRTDTQYF. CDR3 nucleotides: TGTGCCAGCAGCTTAGGACTAGCGATCCGCACAGATACGCAGTATTTT.

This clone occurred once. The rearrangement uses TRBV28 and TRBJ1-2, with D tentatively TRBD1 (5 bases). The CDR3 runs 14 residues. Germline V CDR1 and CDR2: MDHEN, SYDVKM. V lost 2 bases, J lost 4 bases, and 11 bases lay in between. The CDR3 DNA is TGTGCCAGCAGTTTAACGGGGGGGACCTATGGCTACACCTTC. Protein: CASSLTGGTYGYTF.

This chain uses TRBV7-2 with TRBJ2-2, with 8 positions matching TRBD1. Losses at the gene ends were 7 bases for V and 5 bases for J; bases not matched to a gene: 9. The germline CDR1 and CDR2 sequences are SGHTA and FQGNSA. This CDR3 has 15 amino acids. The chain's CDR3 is CASITGGLYTGELFF. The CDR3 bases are TGTGCCAGCATAACAGGGGGATTGTATACCGGGGAGCTGTTTTTT. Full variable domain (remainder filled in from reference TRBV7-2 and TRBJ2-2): GAGVSQSPSNKVTEKGKDVELRCDPISGHTALYWYRQSLGQGLEFLIYFQGNSAPDKSGLPSDRFSAERTGGSVSTLTIQRTQQEDSAVYLCASITGGLYTGELFFGEGSRLTVL.

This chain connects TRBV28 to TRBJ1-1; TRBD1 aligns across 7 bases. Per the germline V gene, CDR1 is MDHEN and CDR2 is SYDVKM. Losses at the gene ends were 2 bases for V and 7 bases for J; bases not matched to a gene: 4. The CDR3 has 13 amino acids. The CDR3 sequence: CASSLGQDFEAFF. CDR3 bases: TGTGCCAGCAGTTTAGGACAGGATTTTGAAGCTTTCTTT.

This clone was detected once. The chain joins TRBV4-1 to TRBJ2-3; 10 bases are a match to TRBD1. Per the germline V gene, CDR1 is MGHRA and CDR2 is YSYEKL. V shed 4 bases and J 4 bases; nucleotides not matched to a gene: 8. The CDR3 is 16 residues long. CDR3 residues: CASSLHPTGGSDTQYF. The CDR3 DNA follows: TGCGCCAGCAGCCTCCACCCGACAGGGGGCTCAGATACGCAGTATTTT.

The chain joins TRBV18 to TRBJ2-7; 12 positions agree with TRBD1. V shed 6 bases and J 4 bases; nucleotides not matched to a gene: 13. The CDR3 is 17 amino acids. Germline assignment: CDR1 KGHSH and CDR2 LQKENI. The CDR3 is CASSLTGTGGPKYEQYF. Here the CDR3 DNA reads TGTGCCAGCTCTCTCACCGGGACAGGGGGCCCCAAGTACGAGCAGTACTTC.

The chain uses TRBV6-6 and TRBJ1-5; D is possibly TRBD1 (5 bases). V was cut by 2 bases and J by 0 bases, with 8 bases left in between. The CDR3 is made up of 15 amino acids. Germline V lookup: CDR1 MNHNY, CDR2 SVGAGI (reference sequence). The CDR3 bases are TGTGCCAGCAGTTACGACAGATATAGCAATCAGCCCCAGCATTTT. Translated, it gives CASSYDRYSNQPQHF.

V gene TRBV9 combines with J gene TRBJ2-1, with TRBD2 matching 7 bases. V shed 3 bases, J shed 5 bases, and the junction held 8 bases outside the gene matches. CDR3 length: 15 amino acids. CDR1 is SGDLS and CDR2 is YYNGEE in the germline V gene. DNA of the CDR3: TGTGCCAGCAGCGCACTAGCGCGAACTAACAATGAGCAGTTCTTC. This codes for CASSALARTNNEQFF.

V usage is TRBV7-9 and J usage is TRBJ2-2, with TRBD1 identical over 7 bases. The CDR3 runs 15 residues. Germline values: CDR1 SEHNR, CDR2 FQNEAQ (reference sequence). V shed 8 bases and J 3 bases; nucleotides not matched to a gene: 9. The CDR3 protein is CASRTRGPDTGELFF. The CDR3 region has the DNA TGTGCCAGCCGTACAAGGGGGCCGGACACCGGGGAGCTGTTTTTT.

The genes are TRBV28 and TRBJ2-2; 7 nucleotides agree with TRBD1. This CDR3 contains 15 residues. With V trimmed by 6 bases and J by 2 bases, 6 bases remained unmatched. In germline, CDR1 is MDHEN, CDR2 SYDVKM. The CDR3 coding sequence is TGTGCCAGCAGACCGGGACAGCTTAACACCGGGGAGCTGTTTTTT. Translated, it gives CASRPGQLNTGELFF.

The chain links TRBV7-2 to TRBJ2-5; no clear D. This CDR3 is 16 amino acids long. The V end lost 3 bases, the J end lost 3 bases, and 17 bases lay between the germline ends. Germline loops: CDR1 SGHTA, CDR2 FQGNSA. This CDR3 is CASSFLEIMEKETQYF. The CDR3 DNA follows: TGTGCCAGCAGCTTTCTGGAGATTATGGAGAAAGAGACCCAGTACTTC.

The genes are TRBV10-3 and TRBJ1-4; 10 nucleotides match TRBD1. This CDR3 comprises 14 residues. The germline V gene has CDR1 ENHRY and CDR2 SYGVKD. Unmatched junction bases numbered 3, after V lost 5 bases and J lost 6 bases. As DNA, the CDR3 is TGTGCCATCAGTCCCGGGACAGGGGATGAAAAACTGTTTTTT. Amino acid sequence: CAISPGTGDEKLFF.

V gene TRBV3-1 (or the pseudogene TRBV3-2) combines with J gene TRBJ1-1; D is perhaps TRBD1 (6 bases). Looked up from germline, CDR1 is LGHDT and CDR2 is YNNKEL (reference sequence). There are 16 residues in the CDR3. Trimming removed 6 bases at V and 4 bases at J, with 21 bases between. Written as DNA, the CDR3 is TGTGCCAGCAGTCGCTTTCGTAAGGGGGAGGGCACTGAAGCTTTCTTT. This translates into CASSRFRKGEGTEAFF.

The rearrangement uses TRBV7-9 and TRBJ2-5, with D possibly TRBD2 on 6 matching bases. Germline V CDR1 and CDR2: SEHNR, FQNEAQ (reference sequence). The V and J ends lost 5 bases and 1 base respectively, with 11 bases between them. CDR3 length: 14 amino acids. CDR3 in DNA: TGTGCCAGCAGCGGGCCGGGAGTCCAAGAGACCCAGTACTTC. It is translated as CASSGPGVQETQYF. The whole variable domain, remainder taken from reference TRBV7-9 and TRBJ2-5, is DTGVSQNPRHKITKRGQNVTFRCDPISEHNRLYWYRQTLGQGPEFLTYFQNEAQLEKSRLLSDRFSAERPKGSFSTLEIQRTEQGDSAMYLCASSGPGVQETQYFGPGTRLLVL.

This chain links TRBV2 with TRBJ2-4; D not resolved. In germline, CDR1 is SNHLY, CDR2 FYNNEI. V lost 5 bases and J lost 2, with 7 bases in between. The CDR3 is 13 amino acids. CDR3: CASSWSTKNIQYF. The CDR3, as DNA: TGTGCCAGCAGTTGGAGCACCAAAAACATTCAGTACTTC.

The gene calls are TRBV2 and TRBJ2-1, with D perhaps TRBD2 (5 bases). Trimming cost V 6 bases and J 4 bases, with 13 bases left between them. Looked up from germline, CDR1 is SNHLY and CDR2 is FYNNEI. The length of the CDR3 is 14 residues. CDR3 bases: TGTGCCAGCAGGGGGATTGGACTGTACAATGAGCAGTTCTTC. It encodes CASRGIGLYNEQFF.

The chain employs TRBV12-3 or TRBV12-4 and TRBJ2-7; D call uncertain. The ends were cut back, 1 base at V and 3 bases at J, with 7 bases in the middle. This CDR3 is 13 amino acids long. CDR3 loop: CASSLGESYEQYF. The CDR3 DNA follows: TGTGCCAGCAGTTTAGGAGAAAGCTACGAGCAGTACTTC.

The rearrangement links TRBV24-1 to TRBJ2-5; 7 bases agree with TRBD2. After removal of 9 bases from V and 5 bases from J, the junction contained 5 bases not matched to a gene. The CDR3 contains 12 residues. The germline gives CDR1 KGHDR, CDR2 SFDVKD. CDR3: CATGRDPETQYF. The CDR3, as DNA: TGTGCCACCGGGAGGGATCCCGAGACCCAGTACTTC.